This entry concerns a single T cell receptor beta chain. These data are taken from a study of blood T cell repertoires in COVID-19. Study-level information: Sources were T cells, B-cell-depleted T cells, or PBMCs; the material itself was cDNA or gDNA.

The protocol was immunoSEQ multiplex PCR, while the TCRdb copy is restricted to in-frame clones and leaves out a portion. Of about 86,000 clones in the sample, approximately 78% were seen once. The V gene lost 4 bases and the J gene lost 6 bases, with 9 bases spanning the gap. The CDR3 sequence is 12 residues long. From germline, CDR1 is SGHTA and CDR2 FQGNSA. The sample comprised peripheral blood. The TCR was taken from a woman aged 80 or over with acute or convalescent COVID-19. This chain joins TRBV7-2 and TRBJ1-1; perhaps TRBD1 as D (5 bases). CDR3 sequence reads: CASSYGGAEAFF. DNA for the CDR3: TGTGCCAGCAGCTACGGGGGGGCTGAAGCTTTCTTT.